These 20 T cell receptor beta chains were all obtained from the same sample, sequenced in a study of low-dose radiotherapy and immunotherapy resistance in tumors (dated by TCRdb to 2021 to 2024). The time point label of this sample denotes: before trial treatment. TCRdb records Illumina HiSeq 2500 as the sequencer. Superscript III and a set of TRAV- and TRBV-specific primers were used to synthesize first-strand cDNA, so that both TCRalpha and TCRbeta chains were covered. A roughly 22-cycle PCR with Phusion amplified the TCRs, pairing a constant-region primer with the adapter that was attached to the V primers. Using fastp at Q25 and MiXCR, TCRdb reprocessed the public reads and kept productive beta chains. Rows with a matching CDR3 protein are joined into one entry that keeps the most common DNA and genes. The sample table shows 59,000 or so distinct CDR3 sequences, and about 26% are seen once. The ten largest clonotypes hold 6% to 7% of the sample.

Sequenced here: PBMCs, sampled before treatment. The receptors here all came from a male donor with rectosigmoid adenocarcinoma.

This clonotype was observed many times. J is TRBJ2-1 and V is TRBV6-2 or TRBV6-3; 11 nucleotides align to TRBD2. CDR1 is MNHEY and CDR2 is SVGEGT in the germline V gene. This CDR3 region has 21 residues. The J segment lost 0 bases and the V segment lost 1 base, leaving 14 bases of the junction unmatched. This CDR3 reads CASSYLELAGESSSSYNEQFF. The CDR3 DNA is TGTGCCAGCAGTTACTTGGAACTAGCGGGGGAAAGCTCGAGCTCCTACAATGAGCAGTTCTTC.

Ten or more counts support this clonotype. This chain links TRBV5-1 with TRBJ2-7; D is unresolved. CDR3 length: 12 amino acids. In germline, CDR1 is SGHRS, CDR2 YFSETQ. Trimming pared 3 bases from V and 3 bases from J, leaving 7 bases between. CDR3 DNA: TGCGCCAGCAGCTACTACAGCTACGAGCAGTACTTC. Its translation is CASSYYSYEQYF.

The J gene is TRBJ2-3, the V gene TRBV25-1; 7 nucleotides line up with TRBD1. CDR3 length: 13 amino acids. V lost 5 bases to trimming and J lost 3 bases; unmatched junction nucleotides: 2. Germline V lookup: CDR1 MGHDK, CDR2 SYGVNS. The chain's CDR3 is CASSQGQTDTQYF. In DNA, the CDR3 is TGTGCCAGCAGTCAGGGACAGACAGATACGCAGTATTTT.

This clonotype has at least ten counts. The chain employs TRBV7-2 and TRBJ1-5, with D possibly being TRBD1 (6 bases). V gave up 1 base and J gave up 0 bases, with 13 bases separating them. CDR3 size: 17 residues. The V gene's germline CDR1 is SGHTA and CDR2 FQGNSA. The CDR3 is CASSLGTVGPSNQPQHF. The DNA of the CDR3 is TGTGCCAGCAGCTTAGGGACAGTCGGACCTAGCAATCAGCCCCAGCATTTT.

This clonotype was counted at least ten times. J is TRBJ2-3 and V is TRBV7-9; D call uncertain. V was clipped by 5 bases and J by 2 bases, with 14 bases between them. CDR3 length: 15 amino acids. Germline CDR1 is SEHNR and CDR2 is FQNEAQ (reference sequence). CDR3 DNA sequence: TGTGCCAGCAGCCGGAGAGTCAGCCTCACAGATACGCAGTATTTT. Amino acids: CASSRRVSLTDTQYF.

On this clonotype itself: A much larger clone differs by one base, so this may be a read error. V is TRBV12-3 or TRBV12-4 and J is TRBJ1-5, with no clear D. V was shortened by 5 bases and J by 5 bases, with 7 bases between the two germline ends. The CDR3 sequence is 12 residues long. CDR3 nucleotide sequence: TGTGCCAGCAGTATATACGATCAGCCCCAGCATTTT. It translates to CASSIYDQPQHF.

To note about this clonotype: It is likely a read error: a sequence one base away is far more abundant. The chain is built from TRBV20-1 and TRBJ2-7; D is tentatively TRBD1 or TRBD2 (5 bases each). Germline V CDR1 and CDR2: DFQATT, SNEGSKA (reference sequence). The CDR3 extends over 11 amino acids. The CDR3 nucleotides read TGCAGCGCGCACGAGGGGTACGAGGAGTACTTC. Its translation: CSAHEGYEEYF.

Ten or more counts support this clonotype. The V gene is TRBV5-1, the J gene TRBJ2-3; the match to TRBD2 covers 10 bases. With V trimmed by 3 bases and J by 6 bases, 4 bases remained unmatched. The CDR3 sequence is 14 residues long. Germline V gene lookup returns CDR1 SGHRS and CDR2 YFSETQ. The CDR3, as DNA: TGCGCCAGCAGCTCTCAGCGGGAGGGGGATACGCAGTATTTT. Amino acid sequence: CASSSQREGDTQYF.

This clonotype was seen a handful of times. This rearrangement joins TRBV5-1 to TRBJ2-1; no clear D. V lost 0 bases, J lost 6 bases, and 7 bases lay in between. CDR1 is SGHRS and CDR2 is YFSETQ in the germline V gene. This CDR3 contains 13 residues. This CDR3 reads CASSLERSNEQFF. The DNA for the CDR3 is TGCGCCAGCAGCTTGGAGCGTTCCAATGAGCAGTTCTTC.

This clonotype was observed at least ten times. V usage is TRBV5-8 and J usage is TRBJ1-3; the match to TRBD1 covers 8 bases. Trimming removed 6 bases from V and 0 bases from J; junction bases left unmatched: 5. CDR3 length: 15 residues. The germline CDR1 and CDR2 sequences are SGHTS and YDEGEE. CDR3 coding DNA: TGTGCCAGCAACCAGGGGGCTAGCTCTGGAAACACCATATATTTT. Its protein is CASNQGASSGNTIYF.

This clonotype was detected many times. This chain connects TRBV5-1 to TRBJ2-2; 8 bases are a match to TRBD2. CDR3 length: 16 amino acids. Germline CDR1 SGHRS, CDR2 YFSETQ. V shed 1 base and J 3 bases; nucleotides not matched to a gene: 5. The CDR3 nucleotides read TGCGCCAGCAGCTTGACGGCGGGGGGACACACCGGGGAGCTGTTTTTT. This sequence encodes CASSLTAGGHTGELFF.

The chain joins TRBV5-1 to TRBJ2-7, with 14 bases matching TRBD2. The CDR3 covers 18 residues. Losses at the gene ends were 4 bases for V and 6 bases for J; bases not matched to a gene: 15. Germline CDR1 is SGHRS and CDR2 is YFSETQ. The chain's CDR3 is CASSPGLAGARANAEQYF. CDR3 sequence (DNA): TGCGCCAGCAGCCCGGGACTAGCGGGAGCCCGGGCTAATGCCGAGCAGTACTTC.

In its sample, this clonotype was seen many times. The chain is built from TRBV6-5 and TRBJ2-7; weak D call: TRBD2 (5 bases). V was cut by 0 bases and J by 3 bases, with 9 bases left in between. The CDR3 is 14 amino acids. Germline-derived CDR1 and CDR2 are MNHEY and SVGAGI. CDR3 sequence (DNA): TGTGCCAGCAGTTACTCACCCGGGATCTACGAGCAGTACTTC. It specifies CASSYSPGIYEQYF.

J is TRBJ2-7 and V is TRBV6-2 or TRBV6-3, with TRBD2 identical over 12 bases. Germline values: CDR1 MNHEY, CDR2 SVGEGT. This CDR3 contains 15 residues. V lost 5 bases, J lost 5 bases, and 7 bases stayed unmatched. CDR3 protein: CASSRTSGTYNEQYF. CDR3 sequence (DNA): TGTGCCAGCAGTCGGACTAGCGGGACCTACAACGAGCAGTACTTC.

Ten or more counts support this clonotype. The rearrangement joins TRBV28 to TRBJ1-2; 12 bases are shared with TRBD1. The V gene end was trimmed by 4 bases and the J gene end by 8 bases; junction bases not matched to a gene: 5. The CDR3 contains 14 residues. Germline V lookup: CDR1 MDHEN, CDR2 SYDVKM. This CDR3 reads CASSSGQGARGYTF. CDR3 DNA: TGTGCCAGCAGTTCGGGACAGGGGGCACGGGGCTACACCTTC.

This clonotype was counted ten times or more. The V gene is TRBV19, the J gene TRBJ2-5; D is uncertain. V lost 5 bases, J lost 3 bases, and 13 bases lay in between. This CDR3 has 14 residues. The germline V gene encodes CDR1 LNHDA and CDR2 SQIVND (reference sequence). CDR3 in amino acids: CASSPGRTEETQYF. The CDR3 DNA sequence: TGTGCCAGTAGTCCGGGCAGGACCGAAGAGACCCAGTACTTC.

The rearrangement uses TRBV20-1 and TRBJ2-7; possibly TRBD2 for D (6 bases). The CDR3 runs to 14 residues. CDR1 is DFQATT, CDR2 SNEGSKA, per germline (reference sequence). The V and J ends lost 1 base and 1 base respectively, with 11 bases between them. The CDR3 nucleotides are TGCAGTGCTAGAGGGGGGGACGCATCCTACGAGCAGTACTTC. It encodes CSARGGDASYEQYF.

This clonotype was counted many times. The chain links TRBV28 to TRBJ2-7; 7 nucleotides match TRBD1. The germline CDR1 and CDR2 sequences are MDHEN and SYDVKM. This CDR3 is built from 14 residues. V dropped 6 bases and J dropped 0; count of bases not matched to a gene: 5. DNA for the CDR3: TGTGCCAGCAGGTCACAGGGGCGCTCCTACGAGCAGTACTTC. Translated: CASRSQGRSYEQYF.

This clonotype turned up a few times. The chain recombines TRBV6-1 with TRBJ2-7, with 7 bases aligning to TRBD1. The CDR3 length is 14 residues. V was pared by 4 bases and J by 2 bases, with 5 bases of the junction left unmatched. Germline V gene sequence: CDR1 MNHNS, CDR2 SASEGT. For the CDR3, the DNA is TGTGCCAGCAGTGCCACCGGGACAGCCTACGAGCAGTACTTC. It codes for CASSATGTAYEQYF.

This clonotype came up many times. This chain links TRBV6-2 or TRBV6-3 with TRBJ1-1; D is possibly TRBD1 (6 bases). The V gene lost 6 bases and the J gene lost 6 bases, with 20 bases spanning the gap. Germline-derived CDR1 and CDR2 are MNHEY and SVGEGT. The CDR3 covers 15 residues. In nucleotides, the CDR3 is TGTGCCAGCAGCAAACTACAGGGCTGGGGTCCTGAAGCTTTCTTT. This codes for CASSKLQGWGPEAFF.